These 18 T cell receptor beta chains were sequenced from one sample in a study of blood T cell repertoires in COVID-19. The repertoire was sequenced with immunoSEQ multiplex PCR; TCRdb's copy has only in-frame clones and lacks some. The top ten hold approximately 1.5% of the sample, which has 90,000 to 130,000 clones, about 85% seen once. The sample taken for sequencing was peripheral blood. These receptors were obtained from a man aged 35-49 years with acute or convalescent COVID-19.

The CDR3, as DNA: TGTGCCAGCAGTTACCCATCCGGGACAGGGGTTGTGGGGCAGTATTTT. Translation gives CASSYPSGTGVVGQYF. The V call is TRBV6-6, the J call TRBJ2-3; TRBD1 aligns across 10 bases. Looked up from germline, CDR1 is MNHNY and CDR2 is SVGAGI (reference sequence). The CDR3 extends over 16 amino acids. J was trimmed by 11 bases and V by 2 bases; bases with no gene match: 13.

This clone is a singleton in its sample. The chain recombines TRBV30 with TRBJ2-1, with D tentatively TRBD1 (6 bases). This CDR3 has 12 amino acids. CDR1 GTSNPN and CDR2 SVGIG come from the germline V gene (reference sequence). V lost 3 bases, J lost 6 bases, and 9 bases lay in between. The CDR3 coding sequence is TGTGCCTGGAGCCGACAGGCCAATGAGCAGTTCTTC. Translated, it gives CAWSRQANEQFF.

The V gene is TRBV18, the J gene TRBJ2-7, with D possibly matching TRBD1 (6 bases). The CDR3 runs to 14 residues. CDR1 and CDR2 (germline): KGHSH, LQKENI. Trimming removed 2 bases at V and 6 bases at J, with 14 bases between. The CDR3 reads CASSPSRTVFEQYF. The CDR3, as DNA: TGTGCCAGCTCACCATCCCGGACAGTTTTCGAGCAGTACTTC. Complete variable domain (other parts from reference TRBV18 and TRBJ2-7): NAGVMQNPRHLVRRRGQEARLRCSPMKGHSHVYWYRQLPEEGLKFMVYLQKENIIDESGMPKERFSAEFPKEGPSILRIQQVVRGDSAAYFCASSPSRTVFEQYFGPGTRLTVT.

The J gene is TRBJ1-4, the V gene TRBV5-5, with 10 bases identical to TRBD1. This CDR3 has 14 residues. V lost 4 bases and J lost 8; bases outside the gene matches: 5. Germline CDR1 and CDR2: SGHKS and YYEKEE (reference sequence). As DNA, the CDR3 is TGTGCCAGCAGCACGGGACAGGGGAGAGAAAAACTGTTTTTT. Its protein product is CASSTGQGREKLFF. Supplemented by reference TRBV5-5 and TRBJ1-4, the full variable domain reads DAGVTQSPTHLIKTRGQQVTLRCSPISGHKSVSWYQQVLGQGPQFIFQYYEKEERGRGNFPDRFSARQFPNYSSELNVNALLLGDSALYLCASSTGQGREKLFFGSGTQLSVL.

This CDR3 is CASSFSGGPLSNEQFF. The DNA of the CDR3 is TGCGCCAGCAGCTTCTCAGGCGGGCCCTTGAGCAATGAGCAGTTCTTC. V gene TRBV5-1 combines with J gene TRBJ2-1, with TRBD2 as a possible D gene (5 bases). Germline CDR1 is SGHRS and CDR2 is YFSETQ. Trimming removed 2 bases from V and 6 bases from J, with 18 bases in between. This CDR3 has 16 residues.

Worth noting for this clone: One end of the junction does not line up with germline, which may come from a read error. The CDR3 sequence: CASSLEARRSSYNEQFF. The CDR3 DNA is TGTGCTAGCAGCTTAGAGGCGCGGAGGAGCTCCTACAATGAGCAGTTCTTC. This chain joins TRBV7-7 and TRBJ2-1; TRBD2 is a possible D gene (5 bases). The CDR3 is 17 amino acids. From germline, CDR1 is SSHAT and CDR2 FNYEAQ (reference sequence).

The CDR3 region has the DNA TGCGCCAGCAGCTTTCGGAGGAACAATGAGCAGTTCTTC. This codes for CASSFRRNNEQFF. The gene calls are TRBV5-1 and TRBJ2-1; D might be TRBD2 (5 bases). Trimming took 2 bases from V and 5 from J, leaving 8 bases between them. This CDR3 is built from 13 residues. Germline V lookup: CDR1 SGHRS, CDR2 YFSETQ.

This clone was detected only a few times. The chain joins TRBV24-1 to TRBJ1-3; the D is unclear. Germline V gives CDR1 KGHDR, CDR2 SFDVKD. Trimming shortened V by 7 bases and J by 3 bases, and 9 bases separated the two germline ends. This CDR3 has 13 amino acids. The CDR3 DNA is TGTGCCACCAGAGGAGGGAATGGAAACACCATATATTTT. This gives the protein CATRGGNGNTIYF.

V usage is TRBV7-9 and J usage is TRBJ2-1, with TRBD2 matching over 9 bases. CDR1 and CDR2 from the germline V gene are SEHNR and FQNEAQ (reference sequence). The CDR3 has 15 amino acids. V trimming: 2 bases; J trimming: 6 bases; junction bases outside the gene matches: 5. The CDR3 protein is CASSLSAGGINEQFF. The CDR3 coding sequence is TGTGCCAGCAGCTTATCAGCGGGAGGTATCAATGAGCAGTTCTTC.

In DNA, the CDR3 is TGTGCCACCTCGGGTCTCGTAATAGAGACCCAGTACTTC. It specifies CATSGLVIETQYF. The chain uses TRBV3-1 (or the pseudogene TRBV3-2) and TRBJ2-5; no definite D call. This CDR3 contains 13 residues. Germline V lookup: CDR1 LGHDT, CDR2 YNNKEL (reference sequence). The V end lost 10 bases, the J end lost 4 bases, and 16 bases lay between the germline ends.

The CDR3 is CASSHRGLGNNEQFF. For the CDR3, the DNA is TGTGCCAGCAGCCACCGAGGACTAGGAAACAATGAGCAGTTCTTC. The chain combines TRBV11-1 with TRBJ2-1; TRBD2 aligns across 7 bases. This CDR3 is 15 amino acids long. From germline, CDR1 is SGHAT and CDR2 FQDESV (reference sequence). V lost 5 bases, J lost 5 bases, and 9 bases stayed unmatched.

V gene TRBV7-9 combines with J gene TRBJ2-7, with 12 bases lining up with TRBD2. With V trimmed by 4 bases and J by 4 bases, 2 bases remained unmatched. Germline V gene lookup returns CDR1 SEHNR and CDR2 FQNEAQ (reference sequence). The CDR3 covers 14 residues. The chain's CDR3 is CASSSSGGAYEQYF. DNA of the CDR3: TGTGCCAGCAGCTCTAGCGGGGGGGCTTACGAGCAGTACTTC.

This clone was counted once. V is TRBV11-3 and J is TRBJ2-7, with a tentative D call TRBD1 (5 bases). Between the trimmed V and J ends, which lost 3 bases and 0 bases, there was a span of 15 bases. Germline CDR1 reads SGHNT; CDR2 reads YENEEA. CDR3 length equals 16 residues. CDR3 region: CASSFSMQGASYEQYF. DNA for the CDR3: TGTGCCAGCAGCTTTAGTATGCAGGGCGCCTCCTACGAGCAGTACTTC.

The chain couples TRBV4-3 to TRBJ2-7, with 8 bases identical to TRBD2. Per germline, CDR1 LGHNA and CDR2 YSLEER. Trimming at V came to 0 bases and at J to 3 bases, leaving 10 bases not matched to a gene. The CDR3 has 17 amino acids. CDR3 DNA: TGCGCCAGCAGCCAAGATCTGGGAGCGGGGGCAGGCTACGAGCAGTACTTC. It is translated as CASSQDLGAGAGYEQYF.

V is TRBV27 and J is TRBJ1-5; D might be TRBD1 (6 bases). The CDR3 has 18 residues. Germline V gene lookup returns CDR1 MNHEY and CDR2 SMNVEV (reference sequence). V was shortened by 3 bases and J by 6 bases, with 24 bases between the two germline ends. The CDR3 spells CASSFRVGGAGYSQPQHF. DNA for the CDR3: TGTGCCAGCAGTTTCCGCGTGGGGGGGGCAGGGTATAGTCAGCCCCAGCATTTT.

V and J are TRBV12-3 or TRBV12-4 and TRBJ2-7, with 8 bases matching TRBD1. The J segment lost 7 bases and the V segment lost 5 bases, leaving 7 bases of the junction unmatched. The CDR3 totals 13 residues. The CDR3 region is CASSPGGWGEQYF. In DNA form, the CDR3 reads TGTGCCAGCAGTCCAGGGGGCTGGGGAGAGCAGTACTTC.

The J gene is TRBJ2-3, the V gene TRBV27; no definite D call. Germline CDR1 and CDR2: MNHEY and SMNVEV (reference sequence). V was pared by 3 bases and J by 2 bases, with 6 bases between. The CDR3 has 13 amino acids. This chain's CDR3 is CASSFRPTDTQYF. CDR3 nucleotide sequence: TGTGCCAGCAGTTTCAGGCCCACAGATACGCAGTATTTT.

The V call is TRBV29-1, the J call TRBJ2-5; D might be TRBD1 (6 bases). The length of the CDR3 is 13 residues. Germline assignment: CDR1 SQVTM and CDR2 ANQGSEA. With 6 bases removed from V and 1 base from J, the gap between germline ends came to 12 bases. The CDR3 is CSVGAPLQETQYF. The CDR3 coding sequence is TGCAGCGTGGGGGCACCCCTCCAAGAGACCCAGTACTTC.